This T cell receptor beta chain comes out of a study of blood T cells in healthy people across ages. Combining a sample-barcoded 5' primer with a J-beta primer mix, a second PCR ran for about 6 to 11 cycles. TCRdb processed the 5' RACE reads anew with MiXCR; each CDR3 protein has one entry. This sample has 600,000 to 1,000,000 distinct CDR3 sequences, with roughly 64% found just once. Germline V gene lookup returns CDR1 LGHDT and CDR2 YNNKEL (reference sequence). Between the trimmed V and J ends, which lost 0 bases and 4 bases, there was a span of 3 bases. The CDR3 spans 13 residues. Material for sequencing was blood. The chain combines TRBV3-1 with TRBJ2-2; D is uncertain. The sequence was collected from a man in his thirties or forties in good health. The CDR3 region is CASSQDVTGELFF. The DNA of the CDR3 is TGTGCCAGCAGCCAAGACGTCACCGGGGAGCTGTTTTTT.